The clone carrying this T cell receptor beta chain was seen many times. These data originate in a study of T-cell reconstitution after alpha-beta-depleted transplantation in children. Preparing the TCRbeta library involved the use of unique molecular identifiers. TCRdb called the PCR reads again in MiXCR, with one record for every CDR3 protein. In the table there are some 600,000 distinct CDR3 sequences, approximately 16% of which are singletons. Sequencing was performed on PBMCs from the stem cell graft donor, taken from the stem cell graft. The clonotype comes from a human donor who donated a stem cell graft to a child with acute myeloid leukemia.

The CDR3 coding sequence is TGCACCGCAACAGAGAGCTCCTACAATGAGCAGTTCTTC. Its translation is CTATESSYNEQFF. The chain employs TRBV20-1 and TRBJ2-1; D unresolved. The CDR3 is made up of 13 amino acids. Germline V gives CDR1 DFQATT, CDR2 SNEGSKA (reference sequence).